A single sample gave rise to the 30 T cell receptor beta chains below, sequenced in a study of T cell responses to AZD1222 COVID-19 vaccine. The protocol was immunoSEQ multiplex PCR, while the TCRdb copy is restricted to in-frame clones and leaves out a portion. The sample includes 250,000 to 300,000 clones, about 94% seen only once; the top ten take roughly 0.6%. This specimen consisted of peripheral blood, obtained 28 days after the second AZD1222 dose. These receptors were taken from an adult who received the AZD1222 COVID-19 vaccine.

This chain joins TRBV27 and TRBJ1-2, with D possibly TRBD1 on 6 matching bases. CDR3 length equals 17 residues. Trimming left V 4 bases short and J 8 bases short, with 26 bases between. In germline, CDR1 is MNHEY, CDR2 SMNVEV (reference sequence). The CDR3 region is CASSSLGGRGNYYGYTF. DNA for the CDR3: TGTGCCAGCAGTTCCCTCGGGGGGCGAGGGAACTATTACGGCTACACCTTC.

The rearrangement uses TRBV18 and TRBJ2-7; 9 nucleotides agree with TRBD2. The junction had 2 bases not matched to a gene; V was cut back by 1 base and J by 4 bases. The V gene's germline CDR1 is KGHSH and CDR2 LQKENI. CDR3 length: 14 amino acids. The CDR3 protein is CASSPLAGEYEQYF. In DNA form, the CDR3 reads TGTGCCAGCTCACCACTAGCGGGAGAGTACGAGCAGTACTTC.

The chain uses TRBV19 and TRBJ1-1; unclear D gene. The V gene's germline CDR1 is LNHDA and CDR2 SQIVND (reference sequence). The length of the CDR3 is 15 residues. V was pared by 7 bases and J by 1 base, with 16 bases between. The CDR3 region is CASTKVRPSNTEAFF. The DNA for the CDR3 is TGTGCCAGTACAAAGGTCCGGCCCTCGAACACTGAAGCTTTCTTT.

The V and J genes are TRBV9 and TRBJ2-7, with D unresolved. This CDR3 region has 9 residues. Germline assignment: CDR1 SGDLS and CDR2 YYNGEE. Trimming pared 3 bases from V and 12 bases from J, leaving 7 bases between. Here the CDR3 DNA reads TGTGCCAGCAGCGGAGCAGGGTACTTC. It encodes CASSGAGYF.

Details on this clone: The same CDR3 can be traced to other DNA sequences in this sample. V and J are TRBV5-1 and TRBJ2-1; 7 bases fit TRBD2. Unmatched junction bases numbered 4, after V lost 0 bases and J lost 4 bases. The V gene's germline CDR1 is SGHRS and CDR2 YFSETQ. The CDR3 is 15 residues long. CDR3 DNA: TGCGCCAGCAGCTTGGCCGGCGGGGGATACAATGAGCAGTTCTTC. This encodes CASSLAGGGYNEQFF.

The rearrangement joins TRBV5-1 to TRBJ2-1; D unresolved. The V gene's germline CDR1 is SGHRS and CDR2 YFSETQ. V dropped 4 bases and J dropped 0 bases, with 11 bases sitting between them. The CDR3 sequence is 15 residues long. CDR3 sequence: CASSKFQSSYNEQFF. CDR3 nucleotide sequence: TGCGCCAGCAGCAAGTTCCAGAGCTCCTACAATGAGCAGTTCTTC.

V gene TRBV5-5 combines with J gene TRBJ2-7, with D perhaps matching TRBD2 (6 bases). CDR1 and CDR2 from the germline V gene are SGHKS and YYEKEE (reference sequence). V was pared by 4 bases and J by 6 bases, with 20 bases between. The CDR3 covers 15 residues. CDR3 DNA sequence: TGTGCCAGCAGCCCCCCCTTGAGGCAGGGAGGCGAGCAGTACTTC. It specifies CASSPPLRQGGEQYF.

The chain carries TRBV7-9 and TRBJ2-1, with TRBD2 matching 7 bases. After removal of 1 base from V and 5 bases from J, the junction contained 8 bases not matched to a gene. Germline CDR1 reads SEHNR; CDR2 reads FQNEAQ (reference sequence). The CDR3 totals 16 residues. CDR3 protein: CASSLVAGGGHNEQFF. The CDR3 DNA sequence: TGTGCCAGCAGCTTAGTAGCCGGCGGGGGTCACAATGAGCAGTTCTTC.

V usage is TRBV7-2 and J usage is TRBJ2-3; D is uncertain. Germline V gene lookup returns CDR1 SGHTA and CDR2 FQGNSA. V shed 3 bases and J shed 0 bases, with 4 bases lying between them. The length of the CDR3 is 13 residues. The CDR3 DNA sequence: TGTGCCAGCAGCTTTGTGAGCACAGATACGCAGTATTTT. Translating gives CASSFVSTDTQYF.

The chain employs TRBV7-9 and TRBJ2-2; no firm D call. V was pared by 1 base and J by 6 bases, with 6 bases between. The CDR3 has 13 residues. Germline CDR1 reads SEHNR; CDR2 reads FQNEAQ (reference sequence). The chain's CDR3 is CASSLGGAGELFF. In DNA form, the CDR3 reads TGTGCCAGCAGCTTAGGTGGTGCCGGGGAGCTGTTTTTT.

V is TRBV5-4 and J is TRBJ2-2, with TRBD2 identical over 8 bases. The germline V gene has CDR1 SGHNT and CDR2 YYREEE (reference sequence). The V gene end was trimmed by 5 bases and the J gene end by 3 bases; junction bases not matched to a gene: 9. The CDR3 contains 16 residues. In nucleotides, the CDR3 is TGTGCCAGCAGTATGAGCGGGAGACTCGACACCGGGGAGCTGTTTTTT. Its translation: CASSMSGRLDTGELFF. The full variable domain, with the rest looked up from reference TRBV5-4 and TRBJ2-2, is ETGVTQSPTHLIKTRGQQVTLRCSSQSGHNTVSWYQQALGQGPQFIFQYYREEENGRGNFPPRFSGLQFPNYSSELNVNALELDDSALYLCASSMSGRLDTGELFFGEGSRLTVL.

V and J are TRBV7-6 and TRBJ2-5; D is possibly TRBD2 (6 bases). Trimming took 5 bases from V and 5 from J, leaving 12 bases between them. Germline V gene lookup returns CDR1 SGHVS and CDR2 FNYEAQ. CDR3 size: 13 residues. The CDR3 protein is CASSPAGGETQYF. For the CDR3, the DNA is TGTGCCAGCAGCCCCGCAGGAGGGGAGACCCAGTACTTC.

The V and J genes are TRBV19 and TRBJ1-1; D gene uncertain. The CDR3 spans 15 residues. The germline V and J ends were trimmed by 5 bases and 0 bases, with 13 bases remaining between them. In germline, CDR1 is LNHDA, CDR2 SQIVND (reference sequence). CDR3 DNA: TGTGCCAGTAGTCCGATGGAGGGCGTGAACACTGAAGCTTTCTTT. This codes for CASSPMEGVNTEAFF. Full variable domain (outside the CDR3, taken from reference TRBV19 and TRBJ1-1): DGGITQSPKYLFRKEGQNVTLSCEQNLNHDAMYWYRQDPGQGLRLIYYSQIVNDFQKGDIAEGYSVSREKKESFPLTVTSAQKNPTAFYLCASSPMEGVNTEAFFGQGTRLTVV.

The gene calls are TRBV7-2 and TRBJ2-2; possible D gene TRBD2, 6 bases. Germline CDR1 SGHTA, CDR2 FQGNSA. CDR3 size: 15 residues. Trimming shortened V by 2 bases and J by 8 bases, and 15 bases separated the two germline ends. The CDR3 DNA sequence: TGTGCCAGCAGCTTAAGCGGGCCTAGTGTTGGGGAGCTGTTTTTT. Protein sequence: CASSLSGPSVGELFF.

The V and J genes are TRBV7-2 and TRBJ2-3, with 12 positions matching TRBD2. The CDR3 consists of 17 residues. CDR1 and CDR2 from the germline V gene are SGHTA and FQGNSA. With 1 base clipped from V and 4 bases from J, the junction kept 6 bases outside the gene matches. The CDR3 DNA reads TGTGCCAGCAGCTTAGGTGCTAGCGGGAGGGCCCCAGATACGCAGTATTTT. It specifies CASSLGASGRAPDTQYF.

This clone was picked up a small number of times. The chain links TRBV13 to TRBJ1-6; 7 bases map to TRBD1. This CDR3 region has 15 residues. CDR1 and CDR2 (germline): PRHDT, FYEKMQ (reference sequence). V shed 0 bases, J shed 10 bases, and the junction held 6 bases outside the gene matches. The CDR3 reads CASSLGDRVGSPLHF. CDR3 nucleotides: TGTGCCAGCAGCTTAGGTGACAGGGTCGGGTCACCCCTCCACTTT.

The chain combines TRBV2 with TRBJ2-7, with TRBD2 as a possible D gene (6 bases). Looked up from germline, CDR1 is SNHLY and CDR2 is FYNNEI. This CDR3 has 13 amino acids. Between the trimmed V and J ends, which lost 6 bases and 2 bases, there was a span of 11 bases. The CDR3 DNA sequence: TGTGCCAGCAGACTAGCTCCTGCCTACGAGCAGTACTTC. This encodes CASRLAPAYEQYF.

The chain recombines TRBV30 with TRBJ2-2, with TRBD1 identical over 8 bases. Trimming removed 8 bases from V and 3 bases from J; junction bases left unmatched: 5. Germline CDR1 is GTSNPN and CDR2 is SVGIG (reference sequence). The CDR3 has 13 residues. The CDR3 bases are TGTGCCAGAGGACAGGGCTACACCGGGGAGCTGTTTTTT. This encodes CARGQGYTGELFF.

This clone was found a few times. The chain joins TRBV7-2 to TRBJ2-1; 10 nucleotides match TRBD2. The germline V gene encodes CDR1 SGHTA and CDR2 FQGNSA. The length of the CDR3 is 15 residues. V lost 5 bases, J lost 5 bases, and 6 bases stayed unmatched. The DNA for the CDR3 is TGTGCCAGCAGCGAGAGCGGGAGGGCCCACAATGAGCAGTTCTTC. Translated, it gives CASSESGRAHNEQFF.

The J gene is TRBJ1-2, the V gene TRBV28, with a possible D match to TRBD1 (6 bases). Deletions cut 6 bases from V and 0 bases from J, with 11 bases between. In germline, CDR1 is MDHEN, CDR2 SYDVKM. This CDR3 spans 14 amino acids. The CDR3 here is CASRRDTANYGYTF. Here the CDR3 DNA reads TGTGCCAGCAGGCGGGACACAGCTAACTATGGCTACACCTTC.

This clone was counted only a few times. The chain recombines TRBV6-5 with TRBJ1-1; D not resolved. Germline loops: CDR1 MNHEY, CDR2 SVGAGI. V lost 2 bases to trimming and J lost 0 bases, with 10 bases between them. The CDR3 consists of 15 residues. The CDR3 coding sequence is TGTGCCAGCAGTTACCAGGACGGGATGAACACTGAAGCTTTCTTT. It specifies CASSYQDGMNTEAFF.

This chain's CDR3 is CASSPGPGLAGGLNYEQYF. For the CDR3, the DNA is TGTGCCAGCAGCCCGGGGCCGGGACTAGCGGGAGGGCTCAACTACGAGCAGTACTTC. This rearrangement joins TRBV7-9 to TRBJ2-7; 16 bases match TRBD2. Unmatched junction bases numbered 13, after V lost 5 bases and J lost 3 bases. There are 19 residues in the CDR3. Per germline, CDR1 SEHNR and CDR2 FQNEAQ (reference sequence).

This rearrangement joins TRBV5-1 to TRBJ2-2; 14 nucleotides line up with TRBD2. The junction had 4 bases not matched to a gene; V was cut back by 0 bases and J by 0 bases. The germline V gene has CDR1 SGHRS and CDR2 YFSETQ. This CDR3 region has 19 residues. The CDR3 protein is CASSLAATSGGANTGELFF. DNA of the CDR3: TGCGCCAGCAGCTTGGCCGCGACTAGCGGGGGGGCGAACACCGGGGAGCTGTTTTTT.

CDR3 bases: TGTGCCAGCAGTTCTCAACACGCAACTAATGAAAAACTGTTTTTT. Encoded protein: CASSSQHATNEKLFF. The chain uses TRBV6-5 and TRBJ1-4, with D unresolved. V was cut by 4 bases and J by 0 bases, with 9 bases left in between. Germline loops: CDR1 MNHEY, CDR2 SVGAGI. This CDR3 spans 15 amino acids.

This clone was picked up one time. The J gene is TRBJ1-1, the V gene TRBV6-5; D remains ambiguous. Germline values: CDR1 MNHEY, CDR2 SVGAGI. The CDR3 totals 14 residues. Trimming left V 3 bases short and J 0 bases short, with 8 bases between. The DNA for the CDR3 is TGTGCCAGCAGTTATACAGAGATGAACACTGAAGCTTTCTTT. This sequence encodes CASSYTEMNTEAFF.

The V gene is TRBV7-9, the J gene TRBJ2-7; no definite D call. The CDR3 runs 15 residues. Germline lookup yields CDR1 SEHNR and CDR2 FQNEAQ (reference sequence). Trimming took 1 base from V and 3 from J, leaving 13 bases between them. The CDR3 region is CASSLVRSHNYEQYF. The CDR3 bases are TGTGCCAGCAGCTTAGTCCGGTCCCACAACTACGAGCAGTACTTC.

The genes are TRBV28 and TRBJ2-7; unclear D gene. The germline gives CDR1 MDHEN, CDR2 SYDVKM. The CDR3 loop spans 13 amino acids. Trimming left V 7 bases short and J 0 bases short, with 10 bases between. The CDR3 is CASTPPASYEQYF. The CDR3 bases are TGTGCCAGCACCCCACCTGCCTCCTACGAGCAGTACTTC.

The genes are TRBV28 and TRBJ2-3, with TRBD2 identical over 9 bases. Looked up from germline, CDR1 is MDHEN and CDR2 is SYDVKM. Trimming cost V 5 bases and J 2 bases; bases outside gene matches: 11. This CDR3 region has 17 residues. DNA of the CDR3: TGTGCCAGCAGTGCCACACCACTAGCGGGTCCCACAGATACGCAGTATTTT. Translated, it gives CASSATPLAGPTDTQYF.

The rearrangement uses TRBV12-3 or TRBV12-4 and TRBJ2-1; D gene ambiguous. The CDR3 totals 12 residues. Deletions cut 4 bases from V and 6 bases from J, with 7 bases between. In DNA form, the CDR3 reads TGTGCCAGCAGTTCCTGGGTCAATGAGCAGTTCTTC. Amino acid sequence: CASSSWVNEQFF.

The chain links TRBV6-6 to TRBJ1-1; no clear D gene. V was cut by 1 base and J by 6 bases, with 9 bases left in between. This CDR3 contains 13 residues. In germline, CDR1 is MNHNY, CDR2 SVGAGI (reference sequence). Written as DNA, the CDR3 is TGTGCCAGCAGTTACTGGCAGGCTTCTGAAGCTTTCTTT. Protein: CASSYWQASEAFF.